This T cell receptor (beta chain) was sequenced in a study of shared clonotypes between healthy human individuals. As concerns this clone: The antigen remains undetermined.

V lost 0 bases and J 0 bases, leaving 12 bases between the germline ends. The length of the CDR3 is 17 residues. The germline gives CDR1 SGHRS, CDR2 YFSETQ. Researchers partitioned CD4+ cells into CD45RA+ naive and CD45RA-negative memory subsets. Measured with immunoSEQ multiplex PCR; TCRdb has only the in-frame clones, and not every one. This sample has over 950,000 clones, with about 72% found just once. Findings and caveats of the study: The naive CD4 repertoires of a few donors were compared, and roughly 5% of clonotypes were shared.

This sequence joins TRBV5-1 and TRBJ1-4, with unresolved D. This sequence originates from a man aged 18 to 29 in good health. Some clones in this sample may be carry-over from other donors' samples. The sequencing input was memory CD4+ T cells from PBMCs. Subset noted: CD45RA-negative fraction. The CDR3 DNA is TGCGCCAGCAGCTTGGGGGCGACACTAGCAACTAATGAAAAACTGTTTTTT. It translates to CASSLGATLATNEKLFF.